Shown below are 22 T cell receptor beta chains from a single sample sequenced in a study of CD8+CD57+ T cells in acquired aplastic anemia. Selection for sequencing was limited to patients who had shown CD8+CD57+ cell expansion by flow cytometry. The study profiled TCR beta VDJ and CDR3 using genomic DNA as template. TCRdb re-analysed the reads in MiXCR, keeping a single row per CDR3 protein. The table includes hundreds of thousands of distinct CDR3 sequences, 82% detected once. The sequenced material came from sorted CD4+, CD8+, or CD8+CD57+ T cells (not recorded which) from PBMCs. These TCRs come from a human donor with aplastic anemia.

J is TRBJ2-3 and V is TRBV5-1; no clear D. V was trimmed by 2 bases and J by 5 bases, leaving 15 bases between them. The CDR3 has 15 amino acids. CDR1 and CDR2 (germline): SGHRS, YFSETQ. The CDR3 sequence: CASSFSLYEKDTQYF. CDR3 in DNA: TGCGCCAGCAGCTTTAGTCTCTATGAGAAAGATACGCAGTATTTT. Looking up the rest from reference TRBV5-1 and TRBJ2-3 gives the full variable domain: KAGVTQTPRYLIKTRGQQVTLSCSPISGHRSVSWYQQTPGQGLQFLFEYFSETQRNKGNFPGRFSGRQFSNSRSEMNVSTLELGDSALYLCASSFSLYEKDTQYFGPGTRLTVL.

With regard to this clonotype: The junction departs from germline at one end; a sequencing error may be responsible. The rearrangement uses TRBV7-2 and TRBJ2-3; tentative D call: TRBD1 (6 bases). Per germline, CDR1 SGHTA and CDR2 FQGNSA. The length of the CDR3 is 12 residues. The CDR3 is CASSVGGAKQHF. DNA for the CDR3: TGTGCCAGCAGCGTAGGGGGAGCTAAGCAGCATTTC.

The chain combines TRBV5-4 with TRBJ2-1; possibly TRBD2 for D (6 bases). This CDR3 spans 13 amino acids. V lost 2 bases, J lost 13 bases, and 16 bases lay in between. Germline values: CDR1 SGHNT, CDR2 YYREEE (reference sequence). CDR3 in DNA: TGTGCCAGCAGCTTCGCTAGCGCGGGTGGACAGTTCTTC. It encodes CASSFASAGGQFF. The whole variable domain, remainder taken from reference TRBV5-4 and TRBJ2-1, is ETGVTQSPTHLIKTRGQQVTLRCSSQSGHNTVSWYQQALGQGPQFIFQYYREEENGRGNFPPRFSGLQFPNYSSELNVNALELDDSALYLCASSFASAGGQFFGPGTRLTVL.

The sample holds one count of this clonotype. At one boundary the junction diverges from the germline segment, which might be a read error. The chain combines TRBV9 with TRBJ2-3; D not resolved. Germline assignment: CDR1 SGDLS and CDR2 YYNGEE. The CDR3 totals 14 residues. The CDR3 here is CASSVAGASDTPHF. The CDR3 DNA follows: TGTGCCAGCAGCGTCGCCGGCGCCTCCGATACTCCACATTTT.

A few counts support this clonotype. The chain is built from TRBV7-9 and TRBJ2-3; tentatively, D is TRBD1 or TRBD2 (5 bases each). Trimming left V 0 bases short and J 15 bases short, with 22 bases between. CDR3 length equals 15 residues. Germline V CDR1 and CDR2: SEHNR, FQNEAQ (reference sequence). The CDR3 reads CASSLAGSNGANVYF. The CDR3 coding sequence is TGTGCCAGCAGCTTAGCGGGTAGCAACGGGGCCAACGTCTATTTT.

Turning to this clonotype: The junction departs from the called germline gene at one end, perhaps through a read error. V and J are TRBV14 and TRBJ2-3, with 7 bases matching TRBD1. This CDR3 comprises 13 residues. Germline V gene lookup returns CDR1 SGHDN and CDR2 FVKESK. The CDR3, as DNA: TGTGCCAGCAGCGACGTGTCGGGACAGAAGAATTCATTT. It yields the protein CASSDVSGQKNSF.

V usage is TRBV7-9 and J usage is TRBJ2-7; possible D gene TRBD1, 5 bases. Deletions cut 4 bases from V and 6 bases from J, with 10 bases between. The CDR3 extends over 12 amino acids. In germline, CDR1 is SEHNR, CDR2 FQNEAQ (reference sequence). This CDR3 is CASSSDRFEQYF. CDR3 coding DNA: TGTGCCAGCAGCTCCGACAGATTCGAGCAGTACTTC.

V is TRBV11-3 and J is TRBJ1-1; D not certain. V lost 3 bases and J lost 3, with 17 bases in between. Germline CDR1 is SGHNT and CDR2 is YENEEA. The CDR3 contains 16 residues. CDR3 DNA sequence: TGTGCCAGCAGCTTGGATCTGGCAGAGGGTTACACTGAAGCTTTCTTT. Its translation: CASSLDLAEGYTEAFF.

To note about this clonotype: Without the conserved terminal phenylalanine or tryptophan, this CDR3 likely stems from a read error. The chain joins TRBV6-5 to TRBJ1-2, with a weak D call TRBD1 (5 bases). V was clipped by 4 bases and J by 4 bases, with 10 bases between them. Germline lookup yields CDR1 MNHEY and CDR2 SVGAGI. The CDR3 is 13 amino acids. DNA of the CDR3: TGTGCCAGCAGTTTATCGGGGGTCTATGGCTACACCCTC. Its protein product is CASSLSGVYGYTL.

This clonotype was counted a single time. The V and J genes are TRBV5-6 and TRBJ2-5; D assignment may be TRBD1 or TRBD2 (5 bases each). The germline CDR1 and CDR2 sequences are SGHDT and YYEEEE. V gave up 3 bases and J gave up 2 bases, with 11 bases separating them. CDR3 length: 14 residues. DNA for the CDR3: TGTGCCAGCAGCTGTGTGGGGGAGCAAGAGACCCAGTACTTC. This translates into CASSCVGEQETQYF.

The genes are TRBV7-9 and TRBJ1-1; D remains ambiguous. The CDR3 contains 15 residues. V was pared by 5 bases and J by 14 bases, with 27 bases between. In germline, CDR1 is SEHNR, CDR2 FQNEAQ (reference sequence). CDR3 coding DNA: TGTGCCAGCAGCGGAGATGTCAAAGGGAACACTGAAAAATTCTTT. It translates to CASSGDVKGNTEKFF.

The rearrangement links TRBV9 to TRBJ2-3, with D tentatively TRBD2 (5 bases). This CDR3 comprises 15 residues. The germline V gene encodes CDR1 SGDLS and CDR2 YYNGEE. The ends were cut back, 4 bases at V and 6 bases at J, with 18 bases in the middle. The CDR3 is CASSLGSERTDTQYF. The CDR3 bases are TGTGCCAGCAGCTTAGGGAGCGAGAGAACGGATACGCAGTATTTT.

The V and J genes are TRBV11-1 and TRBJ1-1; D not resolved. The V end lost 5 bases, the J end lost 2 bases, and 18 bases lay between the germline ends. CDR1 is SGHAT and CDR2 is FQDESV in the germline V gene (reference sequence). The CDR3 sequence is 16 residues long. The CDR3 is CASSLTTLPANTEAFF. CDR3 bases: TGTGCCAGCAGCCTTACTACCCTCCCGGCCAACACTGAAGCTTTCTTT.

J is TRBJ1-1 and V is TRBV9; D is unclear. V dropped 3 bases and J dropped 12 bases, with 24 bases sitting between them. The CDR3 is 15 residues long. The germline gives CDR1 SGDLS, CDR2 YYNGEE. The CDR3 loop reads CASSAAPPDKQESFF. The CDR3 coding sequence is TGTGCCAGCAGCGCAGCCCCGCCAGATAAGCAGGAATCTTTCTTT.

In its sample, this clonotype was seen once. The chain's CDR3 is CASSVAGAPDTPQHF. The CDR3 region has the DNA TGTGCCAGCAGCGTAGCGGGAGCGCCAGATACGCCGCAGCATTTT. J is TRBJ1-5 and V is TRBV7-3; D is unclear. CDR1 is SGHTA, CDR2 FQGTGA, per germline. The CDR3 is 15 residues long. The V and J ends lost 5 bases and 13 bases respectively, with 24 bases between them.

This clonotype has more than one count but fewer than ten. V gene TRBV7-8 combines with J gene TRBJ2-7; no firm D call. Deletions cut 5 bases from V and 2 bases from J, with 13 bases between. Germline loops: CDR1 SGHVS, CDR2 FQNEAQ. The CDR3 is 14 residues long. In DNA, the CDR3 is TGTGCCAGCAGCCACCCCGGCCGGACCTACGAGCAGTACTTC. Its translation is CASSHPGRTYEQYF.

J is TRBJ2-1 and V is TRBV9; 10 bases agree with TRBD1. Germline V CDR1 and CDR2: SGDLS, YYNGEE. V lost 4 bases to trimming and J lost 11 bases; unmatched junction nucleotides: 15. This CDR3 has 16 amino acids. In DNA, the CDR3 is TGTGCCAGCAGCCCCAAAGACAGGGGGCTACAATCACAGCAGTTCTTC. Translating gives CASSPKDRGLQSQQFF.

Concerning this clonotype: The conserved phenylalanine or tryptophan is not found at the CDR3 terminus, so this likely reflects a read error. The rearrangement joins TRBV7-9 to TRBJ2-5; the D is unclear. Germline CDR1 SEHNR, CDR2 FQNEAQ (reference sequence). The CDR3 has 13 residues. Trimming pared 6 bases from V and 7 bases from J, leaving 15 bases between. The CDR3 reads CASSSPLEGTQYY. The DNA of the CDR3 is TGTGCCAGCAGTTCGCCCTTGGAAGGGACCCAGTACTAC.

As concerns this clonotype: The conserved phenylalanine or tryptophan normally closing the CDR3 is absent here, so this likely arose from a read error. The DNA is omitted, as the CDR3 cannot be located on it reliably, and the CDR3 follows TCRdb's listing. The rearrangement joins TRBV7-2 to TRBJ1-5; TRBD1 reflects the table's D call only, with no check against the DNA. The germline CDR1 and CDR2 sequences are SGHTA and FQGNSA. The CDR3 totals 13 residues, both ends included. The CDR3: CASVPREGARDPV.

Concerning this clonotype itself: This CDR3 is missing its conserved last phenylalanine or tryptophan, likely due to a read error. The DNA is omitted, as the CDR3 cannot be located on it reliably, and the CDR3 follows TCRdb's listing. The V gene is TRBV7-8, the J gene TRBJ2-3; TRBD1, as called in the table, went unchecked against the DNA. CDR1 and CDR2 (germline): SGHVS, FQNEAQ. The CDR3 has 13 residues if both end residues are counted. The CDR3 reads CASSSGWGERPEA.

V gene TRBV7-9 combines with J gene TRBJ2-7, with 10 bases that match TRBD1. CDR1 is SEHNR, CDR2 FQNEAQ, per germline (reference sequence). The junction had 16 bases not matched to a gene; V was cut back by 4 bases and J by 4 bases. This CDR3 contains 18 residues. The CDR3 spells CASSSGTGDHTDTYEQYV. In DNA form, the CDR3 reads TGTGCCAGCAGCTCCGGGACAGGGGATCACACAGATACGTACGAGCAGTACGTC.

The CDR3 DNA is TGTGCCAGCAGCTTTACTATCGCGGGAAAGCCCGAGACCCAGTACTTC. Amino acid sequence: CASSFTIAGKPETQYF. The chain employs TRBV5-4 and TRBJ2-5, with D possibly TRBD2 on 6 matching bases. Trimming left V 2 bases short and J 5 bases short, with 19 bases between. The CDR3 loop spans 16 amino acids. In germline, CDR1 is SGHNT, CDR2 YYREEE (reference sequence).